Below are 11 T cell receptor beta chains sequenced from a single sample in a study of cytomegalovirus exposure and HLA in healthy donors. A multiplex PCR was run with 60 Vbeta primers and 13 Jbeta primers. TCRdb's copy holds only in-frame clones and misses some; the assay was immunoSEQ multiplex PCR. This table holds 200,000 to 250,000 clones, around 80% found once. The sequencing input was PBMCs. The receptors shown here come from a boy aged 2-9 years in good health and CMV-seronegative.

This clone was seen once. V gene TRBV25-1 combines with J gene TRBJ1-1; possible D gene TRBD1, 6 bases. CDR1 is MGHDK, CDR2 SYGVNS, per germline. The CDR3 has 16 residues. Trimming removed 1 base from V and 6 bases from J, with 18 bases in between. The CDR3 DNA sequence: TGTGCCAGCAGTGAATGGGAGACAGGCCGCCAACCTGAAGCTTTCTTT. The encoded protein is CASSEWETGRQPEAFF.

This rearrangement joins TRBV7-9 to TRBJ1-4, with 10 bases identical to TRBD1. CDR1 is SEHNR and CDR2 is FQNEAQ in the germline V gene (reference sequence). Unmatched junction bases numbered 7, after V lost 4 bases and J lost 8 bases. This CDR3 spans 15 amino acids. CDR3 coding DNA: TGTGCCAGCAGCTCAAGACAGGGGGCATCGGAAAAACTGTTTTTT. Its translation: CASSSRQGASEKLFF.

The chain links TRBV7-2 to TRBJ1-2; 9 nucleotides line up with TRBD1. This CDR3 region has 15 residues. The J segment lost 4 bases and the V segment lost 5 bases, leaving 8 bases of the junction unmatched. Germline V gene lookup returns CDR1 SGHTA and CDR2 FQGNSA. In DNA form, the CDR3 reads TGTGCCAGCAGCCCCAGGACAGGGGAGGGCTATGGCTACACCTTC. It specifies CASSPRTGEGYGYTF.

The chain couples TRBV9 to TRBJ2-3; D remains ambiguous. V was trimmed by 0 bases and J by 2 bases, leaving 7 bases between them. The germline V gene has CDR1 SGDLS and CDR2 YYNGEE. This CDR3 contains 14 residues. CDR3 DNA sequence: TGTGCCAGCAGCGTAGACTCGTACACAGATACGCAGTATTTT. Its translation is CASSVDSYTDTQYF.

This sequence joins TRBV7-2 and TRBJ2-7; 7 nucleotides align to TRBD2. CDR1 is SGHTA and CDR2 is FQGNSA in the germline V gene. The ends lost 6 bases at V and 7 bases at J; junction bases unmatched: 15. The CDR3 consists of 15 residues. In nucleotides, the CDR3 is TGTGCCAGCAGACCTCCCGGGACTACCAAGGGGGAGCAGTACTTC. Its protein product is CASRPPGTTKGEQYF.

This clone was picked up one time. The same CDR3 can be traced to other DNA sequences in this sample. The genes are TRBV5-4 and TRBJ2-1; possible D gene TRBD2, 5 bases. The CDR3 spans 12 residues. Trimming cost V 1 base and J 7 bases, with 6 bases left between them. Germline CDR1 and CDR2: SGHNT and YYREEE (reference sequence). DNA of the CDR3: TGTGCCAGCAGCTTGTCGGGGAATGAGCAGTTCTTC. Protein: CASSLSGNEQFF.

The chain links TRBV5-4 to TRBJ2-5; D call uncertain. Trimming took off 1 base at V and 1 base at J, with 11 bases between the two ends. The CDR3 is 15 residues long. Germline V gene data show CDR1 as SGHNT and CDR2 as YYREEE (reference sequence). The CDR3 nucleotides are TGTGCCAGCAGCTTGAGGTTAGCCCCCCAAGAGACCCAGTACTTC. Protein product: CASSLRLAPQETQYF.

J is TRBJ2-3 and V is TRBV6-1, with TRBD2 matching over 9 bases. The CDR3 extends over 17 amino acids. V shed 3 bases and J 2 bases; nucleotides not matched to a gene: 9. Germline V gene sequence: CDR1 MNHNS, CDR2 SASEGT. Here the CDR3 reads CASSDYRGGGVTDTQYF. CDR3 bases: TGTGCCAGCAGTGACTATCGGGGCGGGGGGGTCACAGATACGCAGTATTTT.

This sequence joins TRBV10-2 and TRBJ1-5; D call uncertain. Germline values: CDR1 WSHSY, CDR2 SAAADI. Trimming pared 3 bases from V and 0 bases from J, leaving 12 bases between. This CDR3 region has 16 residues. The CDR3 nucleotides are TGCGCCAGCAGTGAAGGGAGTACAGTTAGCAATCAGCCCCAGCATTTT. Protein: CASSEGSTVSNQPQHF.

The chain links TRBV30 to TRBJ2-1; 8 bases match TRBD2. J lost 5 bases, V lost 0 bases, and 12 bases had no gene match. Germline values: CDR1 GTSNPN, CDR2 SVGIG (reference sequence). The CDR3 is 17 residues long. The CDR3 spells CAWSVSLAGFTHNEQFF. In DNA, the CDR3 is TGTGCCTGGAGTGTTTCCTTAGCGGGATTTACCCACAATGAGCAGTTCTTC. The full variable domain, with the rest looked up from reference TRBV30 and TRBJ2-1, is SQTIHQWPATLVQPVGSPLSLECTVEGTSNPNLYWYRQAAGRGLQLLFYSVGIGQISSEVPQNLSASRPQDRQFILSSKKLLLSDSGFYLCAWSVSLAGFTHNEQFFGPGTRLTVL.

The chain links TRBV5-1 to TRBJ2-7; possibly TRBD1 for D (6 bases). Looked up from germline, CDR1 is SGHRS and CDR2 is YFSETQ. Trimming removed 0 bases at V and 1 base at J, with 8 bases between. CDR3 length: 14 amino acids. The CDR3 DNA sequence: TGCGCCAGCAGCTTGGAAGGACAGTCCTACGAGCAGTACTTC. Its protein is CASSLEGQSYEQYF.